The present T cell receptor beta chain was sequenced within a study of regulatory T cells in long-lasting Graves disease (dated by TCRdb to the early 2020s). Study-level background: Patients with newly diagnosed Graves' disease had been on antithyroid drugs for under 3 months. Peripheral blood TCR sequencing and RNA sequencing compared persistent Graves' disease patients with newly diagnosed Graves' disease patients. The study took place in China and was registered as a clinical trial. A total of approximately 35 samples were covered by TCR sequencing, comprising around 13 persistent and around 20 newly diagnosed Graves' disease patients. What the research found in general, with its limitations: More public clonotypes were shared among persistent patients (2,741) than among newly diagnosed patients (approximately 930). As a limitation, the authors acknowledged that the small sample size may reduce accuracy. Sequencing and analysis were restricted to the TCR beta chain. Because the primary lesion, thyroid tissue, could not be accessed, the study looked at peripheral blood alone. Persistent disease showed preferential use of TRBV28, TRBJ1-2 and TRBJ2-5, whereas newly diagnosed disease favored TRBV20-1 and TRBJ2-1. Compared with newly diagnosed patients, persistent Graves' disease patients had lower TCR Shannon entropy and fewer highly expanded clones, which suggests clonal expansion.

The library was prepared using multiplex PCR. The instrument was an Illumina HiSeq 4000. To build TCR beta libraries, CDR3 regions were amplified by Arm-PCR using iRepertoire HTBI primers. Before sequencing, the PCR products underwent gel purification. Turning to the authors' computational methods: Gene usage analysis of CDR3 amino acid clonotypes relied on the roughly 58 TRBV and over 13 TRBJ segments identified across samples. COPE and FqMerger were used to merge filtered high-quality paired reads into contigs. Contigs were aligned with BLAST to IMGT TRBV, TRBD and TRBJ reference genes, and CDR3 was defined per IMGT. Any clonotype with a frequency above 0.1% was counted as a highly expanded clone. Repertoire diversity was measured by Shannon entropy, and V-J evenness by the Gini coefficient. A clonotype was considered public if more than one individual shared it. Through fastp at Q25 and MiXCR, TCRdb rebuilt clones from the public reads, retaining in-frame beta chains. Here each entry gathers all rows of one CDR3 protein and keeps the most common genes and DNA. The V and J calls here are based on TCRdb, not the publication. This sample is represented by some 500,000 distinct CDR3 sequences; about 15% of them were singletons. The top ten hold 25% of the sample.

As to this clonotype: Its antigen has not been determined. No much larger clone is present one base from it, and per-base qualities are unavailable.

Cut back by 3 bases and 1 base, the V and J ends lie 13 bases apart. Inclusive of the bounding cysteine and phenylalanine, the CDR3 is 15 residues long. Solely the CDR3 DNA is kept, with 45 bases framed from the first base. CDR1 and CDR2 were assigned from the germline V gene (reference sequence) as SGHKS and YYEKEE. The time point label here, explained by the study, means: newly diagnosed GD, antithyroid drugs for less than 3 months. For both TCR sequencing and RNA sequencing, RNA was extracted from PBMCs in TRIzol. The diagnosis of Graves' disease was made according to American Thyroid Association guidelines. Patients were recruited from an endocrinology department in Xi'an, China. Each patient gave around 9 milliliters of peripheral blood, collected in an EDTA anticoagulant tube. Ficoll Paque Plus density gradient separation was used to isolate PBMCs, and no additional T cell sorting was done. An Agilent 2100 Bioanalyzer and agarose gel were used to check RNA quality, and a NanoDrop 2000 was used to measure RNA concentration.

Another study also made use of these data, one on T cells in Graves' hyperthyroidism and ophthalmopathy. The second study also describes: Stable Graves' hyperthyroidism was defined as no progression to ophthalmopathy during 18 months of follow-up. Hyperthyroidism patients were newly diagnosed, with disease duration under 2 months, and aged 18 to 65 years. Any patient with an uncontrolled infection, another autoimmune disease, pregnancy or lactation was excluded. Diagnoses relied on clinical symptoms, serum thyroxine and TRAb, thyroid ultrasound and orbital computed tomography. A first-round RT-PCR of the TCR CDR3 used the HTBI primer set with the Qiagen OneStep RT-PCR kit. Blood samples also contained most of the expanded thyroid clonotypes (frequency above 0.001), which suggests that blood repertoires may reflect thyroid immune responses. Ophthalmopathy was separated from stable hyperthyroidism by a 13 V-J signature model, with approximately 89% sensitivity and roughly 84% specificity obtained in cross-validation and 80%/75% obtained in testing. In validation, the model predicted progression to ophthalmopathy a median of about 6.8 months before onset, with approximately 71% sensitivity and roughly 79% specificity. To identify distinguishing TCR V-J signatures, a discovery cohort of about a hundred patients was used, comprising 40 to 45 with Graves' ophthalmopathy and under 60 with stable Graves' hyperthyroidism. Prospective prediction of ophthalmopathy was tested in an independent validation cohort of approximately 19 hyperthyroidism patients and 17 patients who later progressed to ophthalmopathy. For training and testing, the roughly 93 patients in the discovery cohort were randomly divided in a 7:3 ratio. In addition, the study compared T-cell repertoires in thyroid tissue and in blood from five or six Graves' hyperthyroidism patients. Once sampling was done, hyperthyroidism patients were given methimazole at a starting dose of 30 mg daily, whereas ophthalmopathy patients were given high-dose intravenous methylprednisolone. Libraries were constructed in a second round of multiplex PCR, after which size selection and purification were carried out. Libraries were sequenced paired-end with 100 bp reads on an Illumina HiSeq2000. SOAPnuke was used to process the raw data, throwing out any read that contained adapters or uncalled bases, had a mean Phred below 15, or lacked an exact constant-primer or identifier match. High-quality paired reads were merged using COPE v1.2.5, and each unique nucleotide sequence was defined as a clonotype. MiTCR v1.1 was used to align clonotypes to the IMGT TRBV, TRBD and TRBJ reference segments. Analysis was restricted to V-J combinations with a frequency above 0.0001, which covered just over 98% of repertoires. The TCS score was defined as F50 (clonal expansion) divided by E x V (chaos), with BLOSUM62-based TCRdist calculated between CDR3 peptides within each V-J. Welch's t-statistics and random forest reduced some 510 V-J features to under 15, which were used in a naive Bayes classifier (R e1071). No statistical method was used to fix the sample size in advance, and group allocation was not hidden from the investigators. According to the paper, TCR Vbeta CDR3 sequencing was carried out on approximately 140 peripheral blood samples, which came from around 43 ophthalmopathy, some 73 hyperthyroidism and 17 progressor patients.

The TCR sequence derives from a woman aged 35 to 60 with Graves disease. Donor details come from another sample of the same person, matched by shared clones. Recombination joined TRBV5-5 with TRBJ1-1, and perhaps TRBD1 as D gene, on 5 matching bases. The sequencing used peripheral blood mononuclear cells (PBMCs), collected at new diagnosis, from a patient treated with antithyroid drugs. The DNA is TGTGCCAGCAGCTCGCAGGGTGTTGAGAACACTGAAGCTTTCTTT. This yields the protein CASSSQGVENTEAFF.